This TCR beta chain derives from a study of blood T cell repertoires in COVID-19. Study details: Researchers got acute and convalescent COVID-19 samples from the United States, Italy and Spain. T cells, B-cell-depleted T cells, or PBMCs supplied cDNA or gDNA.

This CDR3 is built from 16 residues. V was clipped by 1 base and J by 5 bases; unmatched bases: 10. Germline loops: CDR1 LNHDA, CDR2 SQIVND (reference sequence). Source study methods: Amplification with reference gene primers provided the estimates of nucleated cell counts. This table comes from immunoSEQ multiplex PCR, and its TCRdb copy is limited to in-frame clones, with some not included. V, J and clone size were drawn from that table, and D and trimming were deduced from the DNA. The sample has over 400,000 clones; 80% to 90% are singletons. V gene TRBV19 combines with J gene TRBJ1-1; 7 nucleotides line up with TRBD1. The clonotype was recovered from a woman in her 30s with active or convalescent COVID-19. Sequenced sample: peripheral blood. This CDR3 is CASSIGQGLRVTEAFF. Written as DNA, the CDR3 is TGTGCCAGTAGTATAGGACAGGGCTTAAGAGTAACTGAAGCTTTCTTT.